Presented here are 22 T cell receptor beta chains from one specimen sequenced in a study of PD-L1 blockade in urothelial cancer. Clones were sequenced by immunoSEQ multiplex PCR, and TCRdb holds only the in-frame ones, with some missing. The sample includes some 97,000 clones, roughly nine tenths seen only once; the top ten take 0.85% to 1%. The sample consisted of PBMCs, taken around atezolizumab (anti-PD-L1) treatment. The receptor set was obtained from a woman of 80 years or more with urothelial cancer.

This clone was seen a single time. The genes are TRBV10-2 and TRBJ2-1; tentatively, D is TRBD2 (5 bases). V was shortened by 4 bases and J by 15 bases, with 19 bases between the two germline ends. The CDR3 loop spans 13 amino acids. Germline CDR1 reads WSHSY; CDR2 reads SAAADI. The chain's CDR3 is CASSGRERSPPFF. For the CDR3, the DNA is TGCGCCAGCAGTGGCCGGGAACGCAGTCCTCCGTTCTTC.

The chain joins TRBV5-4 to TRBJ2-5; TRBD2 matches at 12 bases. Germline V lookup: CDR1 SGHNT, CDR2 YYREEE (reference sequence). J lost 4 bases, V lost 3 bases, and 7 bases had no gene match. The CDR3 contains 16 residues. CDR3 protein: CASSSKLAGGGETQYF. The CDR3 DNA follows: TGTGCCAGCAGCTCCAAACTAGCGGGAGGAGGAGAGACCCAGTACTTC.

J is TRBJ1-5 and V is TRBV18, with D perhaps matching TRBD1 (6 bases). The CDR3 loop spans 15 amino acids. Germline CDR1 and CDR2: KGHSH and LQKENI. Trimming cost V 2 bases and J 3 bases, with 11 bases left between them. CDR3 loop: CASSPDRQNNQPQHF. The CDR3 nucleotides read TGTGCCAGCTCACCAGACAGGCAAAACAATCAGCCCCAGCATTTT.

The CDR3 nucleotides are TGTGCCAGCAGACCGGGACAGGTGAACACTGAAGCTTTCTTT. Translating it yields CASRPGQVNTEAFF. The rearrangement joins TRBV2 to TRBJ1-1; 8 nucleotides agree with TRBD1. The CDR3 consists of 14 residues. After removal of 6 bases from V and 0 bases from J, the junction contained 3 bases not matched to a gene. In germline, CDR1 is SNHLY, CDR2 FYNNEI.

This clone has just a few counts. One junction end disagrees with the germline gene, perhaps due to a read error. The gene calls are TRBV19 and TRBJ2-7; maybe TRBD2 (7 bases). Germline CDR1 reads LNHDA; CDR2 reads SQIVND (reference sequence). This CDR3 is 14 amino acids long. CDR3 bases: TGCACCATAGGGGGGGCACAGGCCCCCTACGAGCAGTACTTC. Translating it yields CTIGGAQAPYEQYF. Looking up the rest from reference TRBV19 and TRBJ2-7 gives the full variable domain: DGGITQSPKYLFRKEGQNVTLSCEQNLNHDAMYWYRQDPGQGLRLIYYSQIVNDFQKGDIAEGYSVSREKKESFPLTVTSAQKNPTAFYLCTIGGAQAPYEQYFGPGTRLTVT.

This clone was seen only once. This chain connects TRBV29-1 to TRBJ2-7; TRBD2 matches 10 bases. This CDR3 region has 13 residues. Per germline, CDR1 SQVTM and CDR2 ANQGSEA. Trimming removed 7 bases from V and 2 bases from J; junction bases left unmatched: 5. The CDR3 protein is CSAILAGTYEQYF. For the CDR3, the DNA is TGCAGCGCCATACTAGCGGGGACCTACGAGCAGTACTTC.

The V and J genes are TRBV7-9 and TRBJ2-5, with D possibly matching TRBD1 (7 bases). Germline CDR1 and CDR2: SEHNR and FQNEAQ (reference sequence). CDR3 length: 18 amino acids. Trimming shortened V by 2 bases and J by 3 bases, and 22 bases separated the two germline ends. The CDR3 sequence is CASSLPQGGRGFKETQYF. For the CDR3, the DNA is TGTGCCAGCAGCTTACCCCAGGGGGGTCGGGGGTTCAAAGAGACCCAGTACTTC.

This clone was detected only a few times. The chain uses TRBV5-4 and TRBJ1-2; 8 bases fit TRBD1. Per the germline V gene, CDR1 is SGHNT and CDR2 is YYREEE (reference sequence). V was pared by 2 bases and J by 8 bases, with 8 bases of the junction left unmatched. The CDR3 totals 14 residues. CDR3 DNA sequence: TGTGCCAGCAGCTTACGGACAGGGCCAGAAGGCTACACCTTC. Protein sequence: CASSLRTGPEGYTF.

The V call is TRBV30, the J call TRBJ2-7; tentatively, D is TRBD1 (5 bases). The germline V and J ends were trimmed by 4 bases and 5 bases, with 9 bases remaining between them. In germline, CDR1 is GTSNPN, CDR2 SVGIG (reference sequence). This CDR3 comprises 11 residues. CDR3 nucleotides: TGTGCCTGGACAGGGTCCCACGAGCAGTACTTC. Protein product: CAWTGSHEQYF. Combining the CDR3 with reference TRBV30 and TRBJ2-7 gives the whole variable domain SQTIHQWPATLVQPVGSPLSLECTVEGTSNPNLYWYRQAAGRGLQLLFYSVGIGQISSEVPQNLSASRPQDRQFILSSKKLLLSDSGFYLCAWTGSHEQYFGPGTRLTVT.

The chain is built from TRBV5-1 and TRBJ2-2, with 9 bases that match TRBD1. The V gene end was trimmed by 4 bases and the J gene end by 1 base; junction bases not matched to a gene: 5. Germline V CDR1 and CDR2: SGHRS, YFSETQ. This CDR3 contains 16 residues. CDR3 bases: TGCGCCAGCAGCATACAGGGACAGGGGAACACCGGGGAGCTGTTTTTT. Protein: CASSIQGQGNTGELFF.

CDR3 bases: TGTGCCAGCAGCAAAACTCAGGGGGCTTCTTCCAATGAGCAGTTCTTC. Translated, it gives CASSKTQGASSNEQFF. The chain couples TRBV16 to TRBJ2-1, with 8 bases matching TRBD1. Germline values: CDR1 KGHSY, CDR2 FQNENV. Losses at the gene ends were 5 bases for V and 6 bases for J; bases not matched to a gene: 12. The length of the CDR3 is 16 residues.

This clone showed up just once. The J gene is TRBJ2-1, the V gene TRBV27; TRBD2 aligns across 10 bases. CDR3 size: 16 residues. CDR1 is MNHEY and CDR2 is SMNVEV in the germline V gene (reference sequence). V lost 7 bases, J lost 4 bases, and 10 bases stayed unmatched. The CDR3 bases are TGTGCCAGCACCCAATTAGGACTAGCGGATTACAATGAGCAGTTCTTC. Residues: CASTQLGLADYNEQFF.

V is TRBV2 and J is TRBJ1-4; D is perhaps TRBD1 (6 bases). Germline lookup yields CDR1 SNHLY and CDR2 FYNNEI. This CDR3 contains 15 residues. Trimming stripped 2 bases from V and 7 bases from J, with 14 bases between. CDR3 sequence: CASSEFGTTLEKLFF. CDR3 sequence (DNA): TGTGCCAGCAGTGAATTTGGGACAACCCTTGAAAAACTGTTTTTT.

The CDR3, as DNA: TGTGCCAGCAGCTTACTAGCGGGAATTTACGAGCAGTACTTC. This gives the protein CASSLLAGIYEQYF. This chain links TRBV7-9 with TRBJ2-7; 9 bases fit TRBD2. The V gene end was trimmed by 2 bases and the J gene end by 4 bases; junction bases not matched to a gene: 3. Germline V gene lookup returns CDR1 SEHNR and CDR2 FQNEAQ (reference sequence). This CDR3 is 14 amino acids long.

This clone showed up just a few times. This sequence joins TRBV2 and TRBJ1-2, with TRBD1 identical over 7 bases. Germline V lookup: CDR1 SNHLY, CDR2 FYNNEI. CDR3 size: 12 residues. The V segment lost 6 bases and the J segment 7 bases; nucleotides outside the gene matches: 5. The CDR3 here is CASSQTGFGYTF. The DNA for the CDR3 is TGTGCCAGCAGCCAGACAGGGTTTGGCTACACCTTC.

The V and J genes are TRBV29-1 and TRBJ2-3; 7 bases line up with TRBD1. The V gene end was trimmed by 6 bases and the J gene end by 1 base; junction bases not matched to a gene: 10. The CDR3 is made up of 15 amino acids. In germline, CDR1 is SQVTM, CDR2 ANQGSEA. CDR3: CSVTARDRGTDTQYF. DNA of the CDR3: TGCAGCGTCACGGCCCGGGACAGAGGCACAGATACGCAGTATTTT.

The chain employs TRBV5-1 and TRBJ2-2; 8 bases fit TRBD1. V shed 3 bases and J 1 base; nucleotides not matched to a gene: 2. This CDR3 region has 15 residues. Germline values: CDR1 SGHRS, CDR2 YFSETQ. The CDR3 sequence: CASSSGTGNTGELFF. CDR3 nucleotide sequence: TGCGCCAGCAGCTCCGGGACAGGGAACACCGGGGAGCTGTTTTTT.

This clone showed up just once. Here the CDR3 reads CASSSLWVSGTDTQYF. The CDR3 nucleotides read TGTGCCAGCAGTTCCCTTTGGGTTAGCGGGACAGATACGCAGTATTTT. This chain links TRBV28 with TRBJ2-3; 7 bases fit TRBD2. The CDR3 runs 16 residues. CDR1 MDHEN and CDR2 SYDVKM come from the germline V gene. V shed 4 bases, J shed 3 bases, and the junction held 10 bases outside the gene matches.

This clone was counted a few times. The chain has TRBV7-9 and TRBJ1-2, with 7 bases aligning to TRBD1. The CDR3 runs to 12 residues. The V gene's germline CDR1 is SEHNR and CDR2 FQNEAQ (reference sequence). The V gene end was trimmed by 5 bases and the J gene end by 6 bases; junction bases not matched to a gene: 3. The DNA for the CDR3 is TGTGCCAGCAGCAACAGGGGAGATGGCTACACCTTC. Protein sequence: CASSNRGDGYTF.

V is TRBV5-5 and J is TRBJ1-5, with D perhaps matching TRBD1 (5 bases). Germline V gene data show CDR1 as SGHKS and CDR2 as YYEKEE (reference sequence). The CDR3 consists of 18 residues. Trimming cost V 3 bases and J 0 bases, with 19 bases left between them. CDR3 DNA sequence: TGTGCCAGCAGCTCCGGCTCCCAGGGTACGTATAGCAATCAGCCCCAGCATTTT. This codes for CASSSGSQGTYSNQPQHF.

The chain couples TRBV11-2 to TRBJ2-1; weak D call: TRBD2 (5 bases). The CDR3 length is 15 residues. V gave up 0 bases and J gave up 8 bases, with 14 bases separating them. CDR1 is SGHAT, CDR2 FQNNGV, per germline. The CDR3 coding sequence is TGTGCCAGCAGCTTAGAATACGGGGTAAACTATGAGCAGTTCTTC. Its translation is CASSLEYGVNYEQFF.

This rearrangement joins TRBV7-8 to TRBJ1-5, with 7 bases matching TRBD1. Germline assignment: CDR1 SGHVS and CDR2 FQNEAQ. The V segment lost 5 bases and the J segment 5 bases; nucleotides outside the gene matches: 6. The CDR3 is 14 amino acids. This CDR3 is CASSNLQGDQPQHF. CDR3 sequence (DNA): TGTGCCAGCAGCAATCTCCAGGGGGATCAGCCCCAGCATTTT.